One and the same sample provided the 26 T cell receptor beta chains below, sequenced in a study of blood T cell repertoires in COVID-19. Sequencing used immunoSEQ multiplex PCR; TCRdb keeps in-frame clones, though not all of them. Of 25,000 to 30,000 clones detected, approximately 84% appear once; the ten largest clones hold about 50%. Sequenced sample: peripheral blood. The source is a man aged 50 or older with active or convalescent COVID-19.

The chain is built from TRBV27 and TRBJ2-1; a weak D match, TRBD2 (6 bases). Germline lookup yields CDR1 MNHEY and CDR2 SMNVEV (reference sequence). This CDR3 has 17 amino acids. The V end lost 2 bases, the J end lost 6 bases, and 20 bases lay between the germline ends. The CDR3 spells CASSLRGWREVLNEQFF. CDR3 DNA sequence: TGTGCCAGCAGTTTACGGGGCTGGAGGGAAGTCCTCAATGAGCAGTTCTTC.

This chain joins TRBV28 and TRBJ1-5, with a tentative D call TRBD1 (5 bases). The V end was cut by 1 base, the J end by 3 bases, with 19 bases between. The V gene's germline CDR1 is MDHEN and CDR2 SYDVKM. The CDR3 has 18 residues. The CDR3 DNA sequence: TGTGCCAGCAGTTTATCGGTTGGCCTGGGGACTCTCAATCAGCCCCAGCATTTT. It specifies CASSLSVGLGTLNQPQHF.

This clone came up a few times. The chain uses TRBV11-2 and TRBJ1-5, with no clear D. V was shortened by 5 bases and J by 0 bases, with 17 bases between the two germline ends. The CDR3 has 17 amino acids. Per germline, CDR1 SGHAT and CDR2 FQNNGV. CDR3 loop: CASSPDTRHNSNQPQHF. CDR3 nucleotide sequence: TGTGCCAGCAGCCCAGACACCAGACACAATAGCAATCAGCCCCAGCATTTT.

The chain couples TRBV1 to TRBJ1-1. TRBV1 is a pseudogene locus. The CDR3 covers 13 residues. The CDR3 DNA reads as TGCACCAGCAGGGGACTGGAGAACACTGAAGCTTTCTTT. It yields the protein CTSRGLENTEAFF.

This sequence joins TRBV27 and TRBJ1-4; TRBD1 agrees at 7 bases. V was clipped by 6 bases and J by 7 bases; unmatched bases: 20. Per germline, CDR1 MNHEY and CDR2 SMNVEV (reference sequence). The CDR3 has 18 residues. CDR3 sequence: CASRHILGPRGEGEKLFF. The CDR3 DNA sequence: TGTGCCAGCAGGCACATATTAGGGCCCAGGGGGGAAGGTGAAAAACTGTTTTTT. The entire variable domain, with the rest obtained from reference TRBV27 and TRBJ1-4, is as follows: EAQVTQNPRYLITVTGKKLTVTCSQNMNHEYMSWYRQDPGLGLRQIYYSMNVEVTDKGDVPEGYKVSRKEKRNFPLILESPSPNQTSLYFCASRHILGPRGEGEKLFFGSGTQLSVL.

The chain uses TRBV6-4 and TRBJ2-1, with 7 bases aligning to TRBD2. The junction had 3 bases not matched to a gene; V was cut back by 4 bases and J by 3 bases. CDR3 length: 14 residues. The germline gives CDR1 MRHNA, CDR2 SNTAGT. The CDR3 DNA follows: TGTGCCAGCAGTGCGCTAGCGGACTACAATGAGCAGTTCTTC. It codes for CASSALADYNEQFF.

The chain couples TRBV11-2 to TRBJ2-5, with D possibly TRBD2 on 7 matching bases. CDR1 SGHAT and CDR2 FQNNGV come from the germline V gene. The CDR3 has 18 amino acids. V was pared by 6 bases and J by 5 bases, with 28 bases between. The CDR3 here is CASRTVVCGGGPGETQYF. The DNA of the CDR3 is TGTGCCAGCAGAACAGTGGTATGTGGCGGGGGCCCAGGGGAGACCCAGTACTTC.

The CDR3, as DNA: TGTGCCAGCAGTGAATCCCCGACAGGGTTCTATGGCTACACCTTC. This codes for CASSESPTGFYGYTF. The V call is TRBV2, the J call TRBJ1-2; 7 positions match TRBD1. CDR3 length: 15 amino acids. After removal of 2 bases from V and 4 bases from J, the junction contained 7 bases not matched to a gene. Per the germline V gene, CDR1 is SNHLY and CDR2 is FYNNEI. The whole variable domain, remainder taken from reference TRBV2 and TRBJ1-2, is EPEVTQTPSHQVTQMGQEVILRCVPISNHLYFYWYRQILGQKVEFLVSFYNNEISEKSEIFDDQFSVERPDGSNFTLKIRSTKLEDSAMYFCASSESPTGFYGYTFGSGTRLTVV.

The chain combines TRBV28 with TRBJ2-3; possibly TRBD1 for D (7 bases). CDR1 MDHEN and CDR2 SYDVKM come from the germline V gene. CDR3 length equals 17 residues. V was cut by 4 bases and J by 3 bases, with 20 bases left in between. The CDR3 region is CASSYNPRGDGTDTQYF. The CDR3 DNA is TGTGCCAGCAGTTATAACCCCAGGGGGGATGGGACAGATACGCAGTATTTT.

This CDR3 reads CASSPGTPGVRGYTF. CDR3 DNA: TGTGCCAGCAGCCCTGGCACACCAGGCGTCCGTGGCTACACCTTC. The chain employs TRBV9 and TRBJ1-2; D uncertain. CDR1 and CDR2 from the germline V gene are SGDLS and YYNGEE. This CDR3 has 15 residues. With 4 bases removed from V and 7 bases from J, the gap between germline ends came to 20 bases.

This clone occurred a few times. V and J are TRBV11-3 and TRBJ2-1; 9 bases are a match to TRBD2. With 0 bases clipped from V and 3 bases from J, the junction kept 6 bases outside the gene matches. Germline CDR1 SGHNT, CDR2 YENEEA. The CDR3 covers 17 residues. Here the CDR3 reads CASSLDTVAGVYNEQFF. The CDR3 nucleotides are TGTGCCAGCAGCTTAGATACTGTAGCGGGAGTCTACAATGAGCAGTTCTTC.

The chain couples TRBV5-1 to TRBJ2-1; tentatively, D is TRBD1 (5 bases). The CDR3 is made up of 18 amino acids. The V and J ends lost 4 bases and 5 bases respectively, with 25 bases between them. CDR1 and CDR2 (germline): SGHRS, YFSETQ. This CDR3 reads CASSRTLTATIVDNEQFF. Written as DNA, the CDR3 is TGCGCCAGCAGCCGAACCCTGACAGCCACTATTGTGGACAATGAGCAGTTCTTC.

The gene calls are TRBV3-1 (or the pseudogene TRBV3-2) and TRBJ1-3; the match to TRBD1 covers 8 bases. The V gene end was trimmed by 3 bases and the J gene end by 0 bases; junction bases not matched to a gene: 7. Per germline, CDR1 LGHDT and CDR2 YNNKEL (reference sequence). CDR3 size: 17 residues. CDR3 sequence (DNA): TGTGCCAGCAGCCAGGTAACAGGGGGAAGCTCTGGAAACACCATATATTTT. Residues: CASSQVTGGSSGNTIYF.

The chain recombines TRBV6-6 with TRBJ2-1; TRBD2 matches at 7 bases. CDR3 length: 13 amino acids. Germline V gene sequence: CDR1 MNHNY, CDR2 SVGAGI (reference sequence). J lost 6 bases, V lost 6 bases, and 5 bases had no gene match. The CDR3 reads CASSIAGFNEQFF. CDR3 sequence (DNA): TGTGCCAGCAGCATAGCGGGTTTCAATGAGCAGTTCTTC.

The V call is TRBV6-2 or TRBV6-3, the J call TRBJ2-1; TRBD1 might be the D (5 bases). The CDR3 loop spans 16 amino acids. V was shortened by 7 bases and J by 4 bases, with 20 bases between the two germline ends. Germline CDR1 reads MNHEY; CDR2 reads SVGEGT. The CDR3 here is CASTPLDSLKYNEQFF. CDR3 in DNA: TGTGCCAGCACCCCACTCGACAGCCTAAAGTACAATGAGCAGTTCTTC.

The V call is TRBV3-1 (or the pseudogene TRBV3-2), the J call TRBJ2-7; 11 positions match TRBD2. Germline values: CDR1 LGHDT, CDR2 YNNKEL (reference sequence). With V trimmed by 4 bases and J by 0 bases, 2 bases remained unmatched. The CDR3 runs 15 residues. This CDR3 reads CASSPTSGISYEQYF. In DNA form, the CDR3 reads TGTGCCAGCAGCCCGACTAGCGGGATCTCCTACGAGCAGTACTTC.

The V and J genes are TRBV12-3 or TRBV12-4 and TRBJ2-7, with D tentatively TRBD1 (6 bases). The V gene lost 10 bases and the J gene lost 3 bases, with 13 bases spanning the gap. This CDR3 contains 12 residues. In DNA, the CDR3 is TGTGCCAACGCCACAGGGAGCTACGAGCAGTACTTC. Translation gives CANATGSYEQYF.

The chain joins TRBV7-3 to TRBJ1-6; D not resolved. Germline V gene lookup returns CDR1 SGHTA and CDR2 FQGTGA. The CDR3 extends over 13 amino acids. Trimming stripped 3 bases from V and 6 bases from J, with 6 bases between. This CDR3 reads CASSFGINSPLHF. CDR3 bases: TGTGCCAGCAGCTTCGGGATTAATTCACCCCTCCACTTT.

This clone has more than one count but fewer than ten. CDR3 DNA sequence: TGCGCCAGCAGCCGGGACGGGGGAAATGAAAAACTGTTTTTT. It yields the protein CASSRDGGNEKLFF. This chain uses TRBV5-1 with TRBJ1-4; possible D gene TRBD1, 5 bases. The CDR3 is made up of 14 amino acids. Deletions cut 4 bases from V and 5 bases from J, with 12 bases between. The germline CDR1 and CDR2 sequences are SGHRS and YFSETQ.

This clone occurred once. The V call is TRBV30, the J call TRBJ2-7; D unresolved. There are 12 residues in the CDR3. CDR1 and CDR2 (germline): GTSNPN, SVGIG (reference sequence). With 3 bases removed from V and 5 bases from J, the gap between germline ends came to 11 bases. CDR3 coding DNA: TGTGCCTGGAGCCAAAACCCGGACGAGCAGTACTTC. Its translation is CAWSQNPDEQYF.

The CDR3 region is CASSTGTSTDTQYF. In DNA, the CDR3 is TGTGCCAGCAGCACCGGGACTAGCACAGATACGCAGTATTTT. The chain carries TRBV28 and TRBJ2-3, with D possibly being TRBD2 (6 bases). The CDR3 consists of 14 residues. Per the germline V gene, CDR1 is MDHEN and CDR2 is SYDVKM. The V end was cut by 6 bases, the J end by 0 bases, with 10 bases between.

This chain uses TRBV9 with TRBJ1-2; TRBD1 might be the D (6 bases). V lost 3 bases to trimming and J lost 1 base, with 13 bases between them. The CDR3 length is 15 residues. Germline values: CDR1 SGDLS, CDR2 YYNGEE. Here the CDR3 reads CASSADSSYNYGYTF. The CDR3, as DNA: TGTGCCAGCAGCGCGGACAGTAGCTATAACTATGGCTACACCTTC.

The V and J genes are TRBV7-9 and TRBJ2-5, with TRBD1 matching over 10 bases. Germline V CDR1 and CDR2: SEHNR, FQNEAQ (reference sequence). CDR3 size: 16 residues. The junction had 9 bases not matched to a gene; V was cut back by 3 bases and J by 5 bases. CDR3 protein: CASSFPLTGGLETQYF. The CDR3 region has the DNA TGTGCCAGCAGCTTCCCCTTGACAGGGGGCCTGGAGACCCAGTACTTC.

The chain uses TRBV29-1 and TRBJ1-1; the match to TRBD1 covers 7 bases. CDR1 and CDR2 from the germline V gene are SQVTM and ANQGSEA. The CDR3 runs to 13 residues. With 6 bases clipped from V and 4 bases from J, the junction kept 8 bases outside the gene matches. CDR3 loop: CSVNRGEGTEAFF. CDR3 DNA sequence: TGCAGCGTAAACAGGGGCGAGGGCACTGAAGCTTTCTTT.

The CDR3 here is CASSFLADSPLHF. The DNA for the CDR3 is TGTGCCAGCAGTTTTCTAGCGGATTCACCCCTCCACTTT. The V gene is TRBV6-5, the J gene TRBJ1-6; D uncertain. The CDR3 has 13 amino acids. CDR1 is MNHEY, CDR2 SVGAGI, per germline. V lost 4 bases to trimming and J lost 8 bases, with 9 bases between them.

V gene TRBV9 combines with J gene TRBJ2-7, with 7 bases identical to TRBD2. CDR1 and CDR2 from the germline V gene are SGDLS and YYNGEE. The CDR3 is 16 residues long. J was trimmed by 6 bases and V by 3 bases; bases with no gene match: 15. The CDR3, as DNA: TGTGCCAGCAGCGATCCCCCATGGGCGGGAGCGTCCGAGCAGTACTTC. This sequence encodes CASSDPPWAGASEQYF.